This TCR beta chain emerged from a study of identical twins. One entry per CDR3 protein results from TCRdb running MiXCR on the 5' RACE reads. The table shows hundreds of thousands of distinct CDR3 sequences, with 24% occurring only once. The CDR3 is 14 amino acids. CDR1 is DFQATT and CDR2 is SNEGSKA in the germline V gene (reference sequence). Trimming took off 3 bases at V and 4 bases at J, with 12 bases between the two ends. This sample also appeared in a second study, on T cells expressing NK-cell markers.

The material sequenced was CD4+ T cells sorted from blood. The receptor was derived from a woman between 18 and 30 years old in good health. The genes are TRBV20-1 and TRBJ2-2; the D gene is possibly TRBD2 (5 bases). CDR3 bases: TGCAGTGCTAGCCCTAGCCTAGGCACCGGGGAGCTGTTTTTT. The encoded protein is CSASPSLGTGELFF.